Below, 22 T cell receptor beta chains from the same sample are listed, as sequenced in a study of blood T cell repertoires in COVID-19. Using immunoSEQ multiplex PCR, the repertoire was profiled, and TCRdb retains in-frame clones only, with some absent. In the table there are about 190,000 clones, about nine tenths of which are singletons. The specimen sequenced was peripheral blood. Source of these receptors: a man aged 25-45 years with acute or convalescent COVID-19.

The CDR3 sequence: CSVEGLIAGGSKYF. DNA of the CDR3: TGCAGCGTTGAAGGGCTTATAGCGGGGGGGTCTAAGTATTTT. The rearrangement joins TRBV29-1 to TRBJ2-3; 11 bases line up with TRBD2. Losses at the gene ends were 1 base for V and 13 bases for J; bases not matched to a gene: 10. The CDR3 has 14 amino acids. CDR1 SQVTM and CDR2 ANQGSEA come from the germline V gene.

This rearrangement joins TRBV27 to TRBJ1-2; D gene ambiguous. Germline CDR1 and CDR2: MNHEY and SMNVEV (reference sequence). There are 13 residues in the CDR3. The V end lost 6 bases, the J end lost 7 bases, and 15 bases lay between the germline ends. As DNA, the CDR3 is TGTGCCAGCAGCGGTATCCACGCGAGTGGCTACACCTTC. Protein: CASSGIHASGYTF.

This clone has just one count. The genes are TRBV10-1 and TRBJ1-1, with D tentatively TRBD1 (6 bases). This CDR3 spans 14 amino acids. In germline, CDR1 is WNHNN, CDR2 SYGVQD (reference sequence). The V gene lost 6 bases and the J gene lost 0 bases, with 11 bases spanning the gap. This CDR3 is CASSQGLMNTEAFF. The CDR3 DNA is TGCGCCAGCAGCCAGGGGCTAATGAACACTGAAGCTTTCTTT.

This chain connects TRBV12-3 or TRBV12-4 to TRBJ2-5; 9 bases align to TRBD2. This CDR3 region has 13 residues. V lost 9 bases, J lost 4 bases, and 6 bases stayed unmatched. CDR3 DNA: TGTGCCAGTGGCGGGGGGGATAGAGAGACCCAGTACTTC. Its translation: CASGGGDRETQYF.

The chain uses TRBV5-4 and TRBJ1-1; D call uncertain. Trimming left V 3 bases short and J 5 bases short, with 23 bases between. The germline V gene has CDR1 SGHNT and CDR2 YYREEE (reference sequence). The CDR3 length is 17 residues. The CDR3 DNA is TGTGCCAGCAGCTACTACCGTTCGGGAGGAATAGGAACTGAAGCTTTCTTT. Protein product: CASSYYRSGGIGTEAFF.

This clone came up many times. The chain combines TRBV4-2 with TRBJ2-3; TRBD1 might be the D (6 bases). V was clipped by 0 bases and J by 4 bases, with 11 bases between them. This CDR3 has 15 residues. Per the germline V gene, CDR1 is LGHNA and CDR2 is YNFKEQ. This CDR3 is CASSQDRGSPDTQYF. The CDR3 DNA is TGTGCCAGCAGCCAAGATAGGGGGTCTCCAGATACGCAGTATTTT.

The chain uses TRBV6-2 or TRBV6-3 and TRBJ2-3; D might be TRBD2 (5 bases). The V gene lost 2 bases and the J gene lost 4 bases, with 7 bases spanning the gap. Germline CDR1 MNHEY, CDR2 SVGEGT. CDR3 size: 13 residues. CDR3 sequence (DNA): TGTGCCAGCAGTTACGGACTCCCAGATACGCAGTATTTT. Translation gives CASSYGLPDTQYF.

CDR3 protein: CASSRGDRIYEQYF. DNA of the CDR3: TGTGCCAGCTCTCGCGGGGACAGGATCTACGAGCAGTACTTC. The chain has TRBV2 and TRBJ2-7, with TRBD1 matching over 8 bases. CDR3 size: 14 residues. Trimming cost V 8 bases and J 3 bases; bases outside gene matches: 9. Germline V CDR1 and CDR2: SNHLY, FYNNEI. Looking up the rest from reference TRBV2 and TRBJ2-7 gives the full variable domain: EPEVTQTPSHQVTQMGQEVILRCVPISNHLYFYWYRQILGQKVEFLVSFYNNEISEKSEIFDDQFSVERPDGSNFTLKIRSTKLEDSAMYFCASSRGDRIYEQYFGPGTRLTVT.

V usage is TRBV11-2 and J usage is TRBJ2-1, with 7 bases lining up with TRBD1. Germline CDR1 reads SGHAT; CDR2 reads FQNNGV. The CDR3 consists of 15 residues. With V trimmed by 6 bases and J by 3 bases, 8 bases remained unmatched. The CDR3 is CASRSLGQFYNEQFF. CDR3 nucleotides: TGTGCCAGCAGGTCACTGGGACAGTTCTACAATGAGCAGTTCTTC. Full variable domain (remainder filled in from reference TRBV11-2 and TRBJ2-1): EAGVAQSPRYKIIEKRQSVAFWCNPISGHATLYWYQQILGQGPKLLIQFQNNGVVDDSQLPKDRFSAERLKGVDSTLKIQPAKLEDSAVYLCASRSLGQFYNEQFFGPGTRLTVL.

The gene calls are TRBV9 and TRBJ2-1, with 10 bases aligning to TRBD2. CDR3 length: 15 residues. The ends lost 4 bases at V and 7 bases at J; junction bases unmatched: 8. Germline CDR1 SGDLS, CDR2 YYNGEE. The chain's CDR3 is CASSPSGGVYNEQFF. The CDR3 DNA sequence: TGTGCCAGCAGCCCCAGCGGGGGGGTTTATAATGAGCAGTTCTTC.

This clone is a singleton in its sample. The chain joins TRBV20-1 to TRBJ2-1; maybe TRBD1 (5 bases). Germline CDR1 is DFQATT and CDR2 is SNEGSKA (reference sequence). The CDR3 has 14 amino acids. V lost 3 bases and J 0 bases, leaving 9 bases between the germline ends. The CDR3 bases are TGCAGTGCTAGTAGGGGTAGCTCCTACAATGAGCAGTTCTTC. Protein: CSASRGSSYNEQFF.

This chain uses TRBV28 with TRBJ2-1; D may be TRBD2 (6 bases). Germline CDR1 reads MDHEN; CDR2 reads SYDVKM. The V end was cut by 2 bases, the J end by 0 bases, with 8 bases between. This CDR3 comprises 15 residues. For the CDR3, the DNA is TGTGCCAGCAGTTTAGGCGGGACCTCCTACAATGAGCAGTTCTTC. Translation gives CASSLGGTSYNEQFF.

The rearrangement joins TRBV5-6 to TRBJ1-2; TRBD1 aligns across 7 bases. CDR3 length: 16 residues. Germline V lookup: CDR1 SGHDT, CDR2 YYEEEE. After removal of 2 bases from V and 2 bases from J, the junction contained 9 bases not matched to a gene. The CDR3 sequence: CASSFLGGSENYGYTF. The CDR3 DNA follows: TGTGCCAGCAGCTTTTTAGGGGGCTCGGAGAACTATGGCTACACCTTC.

The chain couples TRBV11-2 to TRBJ2-3; no firm D call. V was trimmed by 6 bases and J by 0 bases, leaving 7 bases between them. The CDR3 is made up of 13 amino acids. Germline-derived CDR1 and CDR2 are SGHAT and FQNNGV. This chain's CDR3 is CASRPTSTDTQYF. The CDR3 nucleotides read TGTGCCAGCAGGCCTACTAGCACAGATACGCAGTATTTT.

This rearrangement joins TRBV28 to TRBJ2-3, with D perhaps TRBD1 (5 bases). The V end was cut by 2 bases, the J end by 2 bases, with 8 bases between. The CDR3 has 14 amino acids. The germline CDR1 and CDR2 sequences are MDHEN and SYDVKM. This CDR3 is CASSLTGYTDTQYF. The CDR3 coding sequence is TGTGCCAGCAGTTTAACAGGCTACACAGATACGCAGTATTTT. The complete variable domain, with remaining parts taken from reference TRBV28 and TRBJ2-3, reads DVKVTQSSRYLVKRTGEKVFLECVQDMDHENMFWYRQDPGLGLRLIYFSYDVKMKEKGDIPEGYSVSREKKERFSLILESASTNQTSMYLCASSLTGYTDTQYFGPGTRLTVL.

This clone was seen more than once but under ten times. The CDR3 reads CASGLLNQPQHF. The CDR3 nucleotides are TGTGCCAGCGGGCTGCTGAATCAGCCCCAGCATTTT. The rearrangement uses TRBV28 and TRBJ1-5; D unclear. This CDR3 is built from 12 residues. The V and J ends lost 8 bases and 4 bases respectively, with 9 bases between them. From germline, CDR1 is MDHEN and CDR2 SYDVKM.

V gene TRBV5-4 combines with J gene TRBJ2-1; perhaps TRBD2 as D (6 bases). Per germline, CDR1 SGHNT and CDR2 YYREEE (reference sequence). The ends were cut back, 4 bases at V and 5 bases at J, with 10 bases in the middle. The CDR3 covers 13 residues. For the CDR3, the DNA is TGTGCCAGCAGCATGACTAGTAACAATGAGCAGTTCTTC. Translation gives CASSMTSNNEQFF.

V gene TRBV19 combines with J gene TRBJ2-2, with D perhaps TRBD2 (5 bases). Germline CDR1 and CDR2: LNHDA and SQIVND (reference sequence). This CDR3 contains 15 residues. The V end lost 5 bases, the J end lost 2 bases, and 12 bases lay between the germline ends. This CDR3 is CASSPGIPNTGELFF. Here the CDR3 DNA reads TGTGCCAGTAGTCCCGGGATTCCTAACACCGGGGAGCTGTTTTTT.

V usage is TRBV5-1 and J usage is TRBJ1-1, with TRBD1 matching 8 bases. With 4 bases clipped from V and 0 bases from J, the junction kept 8 bases outside the gene matches. Germline CDR1 is SGHRS and CDR2 is YFSETQ. CDR3 size: 16 residues. CDR3 region: CASSLGTGAMNTEAFF. The DNA for the CDR3 is TGCGCCAGCAGCCTCGGGACAGGAGCAATGAACACTGAAGCTTTCTTT.

The genes are TRBV28 and TRBJ1-2; D not certain. Per germline, CDR1 MDHEN and CDR2 SYDVKM. The CDR3 length is 12 residues. V dropped 2 bases and J dropped 8 bases, with 9 bases sitting between them. CDR3 loop: CASSLDPRGYTF. The CDR3 DNA sequence: TGTGCCAGCAGTTTAGACCCGAGGGGCTACACCTTC.

The chain joins TRBV7-8 to TRBJ1-2, with 8 bases that match TRBD1. The CDR3 totals 17 residues. The germline CDR1 and CDR2 sequences are SGHVS and FQNEAQ. V lost 2 bases to trimming and J lost 3 bases; unmatched junction nucleotides: 11. The CDR3 nucleotides read TGTGCCAGCAGCTTACAATATAGCAGGGGGCGCGACTATGGCTACACCTTC. It encodes CASSLQYSRGRDYGYTF.

The chain couples TRBV5-6 to TRBJ2-2, with a possible D match to TRBD2 (6 bases). CDR1 is SGHDT and CDR2 is YYEEEE in the germline V gene. The V gene lost 0 bases and the J gene lost 4 bases, with 13 bases spanning the gap. The CDR3 runs 16 residues. CDR3 DNA sequence: TGTGCCAGCAGCTTGGTTCACGGGGGAGGCACCGGGGAGCTGTTTTTT. Amino acids: CASSLVHGGGTGELFF.